Each of the 6 T cell receptor beta chains below was sequenced from the same sample in a study of blood T cell repertoires in COVID-19. Measured with immunoSEQ multiplex PCR; TCRdb has only the in-frame clones, and not every one. The sample holds about 150,000 clones, over 80% seen once. The sequenced material came from PBMCs or T cells enriched from blood (not recorded which). Receptors originate from a man in his 70s who had been exposed to COVID-19.

The V gene is TRBV11-2, the J gene TRBJ2-2, with D possibly matching TRBD1 (6 bases). Germline CDR1 SGHAT, CDR2 FQNNGV. The germline V and J ends were trimmed by 6 bases and 2 bases, with 13 bases remaining between them. The CDR3 length is 15 residues. The CDR3 nucleotides read TGTGCCAGCAGTTCCGACAGGATTAACACCGGGGAGCTGTTTTTT. Protein product: CASSSDRINTGELFF.

This clone was seen a handful of times. The chain uses TRBV9 and TRBJ1-1; 9 positions match TRBD1. Germline V CDR1 and CDR2: SGDLS, YYNGEE. CDR3 size: 15 residues. Losses at the gene ends were 3 bases for V and 3 bases for J; bases not matched to a gene: 6. CDR3 amino acids: CASSDKTGGYTEAFF. CDR3 nucleotide sequence: TGTGCCAGCAGCGACAAGACAGGGGGATACACTGAAGCTTTCTTT.

CDR3 loop: CASSFTRGREQFF. In nucleotides, the CDR3 is TGTGCCAGCAGCTTTACAAGGGGTAGAGAGCAGTTCTTC. This chain links TRBV3-1 (or the pseudogene TRBV3-2) with TRBJ2-1; perhaps TRBD1 as D (5 bases). The CDR3 covers 13 residues. Trimming left V 5 bases short and J 10 bases short, with 15 bases between. Germline V gene sequence: CDR1 LGHDT, CDR2 YNNKEL (reference sequence).

The V call is TRBV6-5, the J call TRBJ1-2; D ambiguous. Trimming stripped 8 bases from V and 4 bases from J, with 11 bases between. This CDR3 is built from 12 residues. Germline CDR1 is MNHEY and CDR2 is SVGAGI. The CDR3 loop is CASGSPGYGYTF. In DNA, the CDR3 is TGTGCCAGCGGGTCGCCGGGCTATGGCTACACCTTC.

As for this clone: This sample includes further DNA sequences coding for the same CDR3. The V and J genes are TRBV5-1 and TRBJ2-7, with 8 bases identical to TRBD2. The germline gives CDR1 SGHRS, CDR2 YFSETQ. There are 15 residues in the CDR3. Germline trimming cut 0 bases from V and 4 bases from J; bases unmatched to any gene: 6. The DNA for the CDR3 is TGCGCCAGCAGCTTGGGGCTAGCGGGCATTTACGAGCAGTACTTC. Protein sequence: CASSLGLAGIYEQYF. Together with reference TRBV5-1 and TRBJ2-7, the CDR3 gives the full variable domain: KAGVTQTPRYLIKTRGQQVTLSCSPISGHRSVSWYQQTPGQGLQFLFEYFSETQRNKGNFPGRFSGRQFSNSRSEMNVSTLELGDSALYLCASSLGLAGIYEQYFGPGTRLTVT.

This clone appeared once. The chain combines TRBV12-5 with TRBJ1-2; weak D call: TRBD1 (5 bases). Deletions cut 3 bases from V and 8 bases from J, with 16 bases between. CDR1 and CDR2 from the germline V gene are LGHNT and FRNRAP. The CDR3 covers 14 residues. The CDR3 loop reads CASGLSGTGGGYTF. In DNA form, the CDR3 reads TGTGCTAGTGGTTTAAGTGGGACTGGTGGGGGCTACACCTTC. Full variable domain (remainder filled in from reference TRBV12-5 and TRBJ1-2): DARVTQTPRHKVTEMGQEVTMRCQPILGHNTVFWYRQTMMQGLELLAYFRNRAPLDDSGMPKDRFSAEMPDATLATLKIQPSEPRDSAVYFCASGLSGTGGGYTFGSGTRLTVV.